One and the same sample provided the 23 T cell receptor beta chains below, sequenced in a study of identifying expanded T cells in peripheral blood. Data came from immunoSEQ multiplex PCR; TCRdb stores just in-frame clones and leaves some out. Among some 120,000 clones listed, about four fifths were seen once. Material for sequencing was blood. These receptors originate from a person aged 18-70 years in good health.

The J gene is TRBJ2-3, the V gene TRBV7-2; TRBD2 matches 10 bases. There are 19 residues in the CDR3. Germline CDR1 SGHTA, CDR2 FQGNSA. V lost 0 bases and J lost 0; bases outside the gene matches: 9. CDR3 amino acids: CASSLALAGVYSSTDTQYF. The CDR3 DNA follows: TGTGCCAGCAGCTTAGCGCTAGCGGGGGTCTACTCTAGCACAGATACGCAGTATTTT.

The rearrangement joins TRBV6-5 to TRBJ1-1, with TRBD1 as a possible D gene (6 bases). With 6 bases removed from V and 4 bases from J, the gap between germline ends came to 15 bases. CDR1 MNHEY and CDR2 SVGAGI come from the germline V gene. This CDR3 has 14 amino acids. CDR3 amino acids: CASRENLQGTEAFF. CDR3 coding DNA: TGTGCCAGCAGAGAAAACCTACAGGGCACTGAAGCTTTCTTT.

This chain connects TRBV5-4 to TRBJ1-2; D is possibly TRBD1 (5 bases). V was pared by 1 base and J by 2 bases, with 9 bases between. CDR1 is SGHNT and CDR2 is YYREEE in the germline V gene (reference sequence). The CDR3 spans 14 residues. CDR3 protein: CASSLRYRNYGYTF. CDR3 DNA: TGTGCCAGCAGCTTGAGGTACAGGAACTATGGCTACACCTTC.

The chain joins TRBV5-1 to TRBJ2-2, with 7 bases identical to TRBD1. V shed 4 bases and J 2 bases; nucleotides not matched to a gene: 8. Germline CDR1 and CDR2: SGHRS and YFSETQ. The CDR3 totals 16 residues. The CDR3 sequence: CASSQSTGINTGELFF. In DNA form, the CDR3 reads TGCGCCAGCAGCCAATCGACAGGGATTAACACCGGGGAGCTGTTTTTT.

The J gene is TRBJ2-7, the V gene TRBV28; TRBD2 aligns across 8 bases. V dropped 4 bases and J dropped 0; count of bases not matched to a gene: 14. The CDR3 is 18 amino acids. Germline CDR1 reads MDHEN; CDR2 reads SYDVKM. The chain's CDR3 is CASSSVRRRGVFSYEQYF. The CDR3 region has the DNA TGTGCCAGCAGTTCAGTCCGCAGGCGGGGGGTCTTCTCCTACGAGCAGTACTTC. The full variable domain, completed using reference TRBV28 and TRBJ2-7, is DVKVTQSSRYLVKRTGEKVFLECVQDMDHENMFWYRQDPGLGLRLIYFSYDVKMKEKGDIPEGYSVSREKKERFSLILESASTNQTSMYLCASSSVRRRGVFSYEQYFGPGTRLTVT.

This chain uses TRBV5-1 with TRBJ1-2, with D uncertain. Between the trimmed V and J ends, which lost 3 bases and 3 bases, there was a span of 15 bases. CDR1 is SGHRS, CDR2 YFSETQ, per germline. The CDR3 is 15 residues long. DNA for the CDR3: TGCGCCAGCAGCTCCGTCGGGGAGGTGGACTATGGCTACACCTTC. This gives the protein CASSSVGEVDYGYTF.

The CDR3 here is CASSRPGGGNTIYF. The CDR3 region has the DNA TGTGCCAGCAGTCGACCGGGTGGAGGAAACACCATATATTTT. The chain couples TRBV5-4 to TRBJ1-3; D ambiguous. Trimming left V 5 bases short and J 4 bases short, with 13 bases between. Germline CDR1 and CDR2: SGHNT and YYREEE (reference sequence). The CDR3 runs 14 residues. Variable domain in full (rest from reference TRBV5-4 and TRBJ1-3): ETGVTQSPTHLIKTRGQQVTLRCSSQSGHNTVSWYQQALGQGPQFIFQYYREEENGRGNFPPRFSGLQFPNYSSELNVNALELDDSALYLCASSRPGGGNTIYFGEGSWLTVV.

This sequence joins TRBV7-6 and TRBJ2-2; 11 bases agree with TRBD1. CDR3 length: 15 amino acids. Germline-derived CDR1 and CDR2 are SGHVS and FNYEAQ. V was clipped by 6 bases and J by 5 bases; unmatched bases: 5. CDR3 loop: CASSPGTGGTGELFF. The CDR3 nucleotides are TGTGCCAGCAGTCCCGGGACAGGGGGAACCGGGGAGCTGTTTTTT.

In its sample, this clone was seen once. The chain is built from TRBV4-1 and TRBJ1-1; unclear D gene. CDR3 size: 15 residues. Per germline, CDR1 MGHRA and CDR2 YSYEKL. V was pared by 4 bases and J by 0 bases, with 12 bases between. The DNA of the CDR3 is TGCGCCAGCAGCCTCAATCCCTCAATGAACACTGAAGCTTTCTTT. Protein product: CASSLNPSMNTEAFF.

This chain uses TRBV6-1 with TRBJ2-7, with D tentatively TRBD1 (6 bases). The CDR3 spans 17 residues. Trimming removed 3 bases at V and 3 bases at J, with 21 bases between. Germline CDR1 and CDR2: MNHNS and SASEGT. The CDR3 here is CASSDPPPNRVIYEQYF. DNA of the CDR3: TGTGCCAGCAGTGACCCCCCCCCAAACAGGGTAATCTACGAGCAGTACTTC.

V gene TRBV4-1 combines with J gene TRBJ1-2; D might be TRBD1 (6 bases). CDR3 length equals 16 residues. Germline V gene data show CDR1 as MGHRA and CDR2 as YSYEKL. The ends were cut back, 2 bases at V and 6 bases at J, with 19 bases in the middle. The CDR3 spells CASSQTFTRGMDGYTF. The DNA of the CDR3 is TGCGCCAGCAGCCAAACCTTTACCAGGGGAATGGATGGCTACACCTTC.

The CDR3 nucleotides are TGTGCCATCAGTGAGTCCGACAGGGACCTTTATGGCTACACCTTC. It is translated as CAISESDRDLYGYTF. The genes are TRBV10-3 and TRBJ1-2, with 7 bases aligning to TRBD1. CDR1 is ENHRY, CDR2 SYGVKD, per germline. The CDR3 spans 15 residues. The V gene end was trimmed by 0 bases and the J gene end by 5 bases; junction bases not matched to a gene: 6.

The V call is TRBV6-1, the J call TRBJ1-4; TRBD1 matches 8 bases. This CDR3 comprises 14 residues. CDR1 is MNHNS, CDR2 SASEGT, per germline. Losses at the gene ends were 7 bases for V and 4 bases for J; bases not matched to a gene: 5. The CDR3 nucleotides are TGTGCCAGCATCCTCGACAGGGGTAATGAAAAACTGTTTTTT. It specifies CASILDRGNEKLFF.

The chain employs TRBV27 and TRBJ1-2; D is perhaps TRBD1 (5 bases). Germline V gene data show CDR1 as MNHEY and CDR2 as SMNVEV (reference sequence). Between the trimmed V and J ends, which lost 3 bases and 0 bases, there was a span of 5 bases. This CDR3 region has 13 residues. CDR3 in amino acids: CASSLGANYGYTF. In DNA, the CDR3 is TGTGCCAGCAGTTTGGGGGCTAACTATGGCTACACCTTC.

The chain uses TRBV6-5 and TRBJ2-1; the match to TRBD1 covers 7 bases. The CDR3 runs 15 residues. V trimming: 6 bases; J trimming: 8 bases; junction bases outside the gene matches: 13. CDR1 is MNHEY and CDR2 is SVGAGI in the germline V gene. The CDR3 here is CASRPDRAAWDEQFF. Here the CDR3 DNA reads TGTGCCAGCAGACCCGACAGGGCGGCTTGGGATGAGCAGTTCTTC.

The rearrangement joins TRBV6-1 to TRBJ2-7; no reliable D call. Germline lookup yields CDR1 MNHNS and CDR2 SASEGT. This CDR3 contains 10 residues. Trimming left V 7 bases short and J 3 bases short, with 4 bases between. The CDR3 nucleotides read TGTGCCAGCATGTACTACGAGCAGTACTTC. Amino acid sequence: CASMYYEQYF.

The J gene is TRBJ2-7, the V gene TRBV19; D uncertain. Germline assignment: CDR1 LNHDA and CDR2 SQIVND (reference sequence). The V end was cut by 4 bases, the J end by 3 bases, with 10 bases between. The CDR3 is made up of 13 amino acids. CDR3 DNA sequence: TGTGCCAGTAGTACAGGCCCCATCTACGAGCAGTACTTC. Amino acid sequence: CASSTGPIYEQYF.

This clone has only one observation. The chain uses TRBV6-5 and TRBJ1-2, with D unclear. The germline CDR1 and CDR2 sequences are MNHEY and SVGAGI. This CDR3 spans 15 amino acids. Trimming removed 0 bases at V and 0 bases at J, with 8 bases between. The CDR3 here is CASSYSGISNYGYTF. Written as DNA, the CDR3 is TGTGCCAGCAGTTACTCGGGAATCTCTAACTATGGCTACACCTTC.

This chain connects TRBV19 to TRBJ1-2; D is ambiguous. Per germline, CDR1 LNHDA and CDR2 SQIVND (reference sequence). The CDR3 is made up of 13 amino acids. Trimming pared 2 bases from V and 4 bases from J, leaving 8 bases between. The CDR3 protein is CASSIWEGYGYTF. For the CDR3, the DNA is TGTGCCAGTAGTATATGGGAAGGCTATGGCTACACCTTC.

There are a few counts of this clone. This sequence joins TRBV14 and TRBJ2-1; the match to TRBD1 covers 12 bases. The J segment lost 12 bases and the V segment lost 4 bases, leaving 10 bases of the junction unmatched. The germline V gene encodes CDR1 SGHDN and CDR2 FVKESK. The CDR3 contains 15 residues. DNA for the CDR3: TGTGCCAGCAGCCTTACGGGACAGGGGGCCAAGGGGCAGTTCTTC. Translated, it gives CASSLTGQGAKGQFF.

The chain recombines TRBV27 with TRBJ2-7; weak D call: TRBD1 (6 bases). The CDR3 totals 14 residues. Germline V gene data show CDR1 as MNHEY and CDR2 as SMNVEV (reference sequence). With 0 bases removed from V and 5 bases from J, the gap between germline ends came to 11 bases. The CDR3 protein is CASSLSANRDEQYF. As DNA, the CDR3 is TGTGCCAGCAGTTTATCGGCGAACAGGGACGAGCAGTACTTC.

The DNA for the CDR3 is TGCGCCAGCAGCTTAATGGATACAGGGTGGGGTGGCTACACCTTC. It codes for CASSLMDTGWGGYTF. The gene calls are TRBV5-1 and TRBJ1-2, with D perhaps TRBD1 (6 bases). The CDR3 runs to 15 residues. Germline CDR1 is SGHRS and CDR2 is YFSETQ. The ends were cut back, 2 bases at V and 7 bases at J, with 18 bases in the middle.

The V call is TRBV11-3, the J call TRBJ2-2; TRBD1 matches at 7 bases. This CDR3 spans 16 amino acids. The V gene end was trimmed by 4 bases and the J gene end by 5 bases; junction bases not matched to a gene: 10. Germline CDR1 is SGHNT and CDR2 is YENEEA. The CDR3 loop is CASSSTGVGRTGELFF. As DNA, the CDR3 is TGTGCCAGCAGCTCCACAGGGGTCGGTAGAACCGGGGAGCTGTTTTTT.